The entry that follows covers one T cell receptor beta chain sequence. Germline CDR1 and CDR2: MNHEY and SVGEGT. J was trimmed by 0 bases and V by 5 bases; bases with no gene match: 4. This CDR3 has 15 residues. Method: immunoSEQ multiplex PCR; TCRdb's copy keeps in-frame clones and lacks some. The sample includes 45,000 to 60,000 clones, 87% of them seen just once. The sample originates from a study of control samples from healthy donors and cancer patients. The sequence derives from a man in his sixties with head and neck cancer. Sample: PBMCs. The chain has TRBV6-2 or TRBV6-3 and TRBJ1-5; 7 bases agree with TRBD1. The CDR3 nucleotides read TGTGCCAGCAGTCGGACAGGTGATAGCAATCAGCCCCAGCATTTT. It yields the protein CASSRTGDSNQPQHF.